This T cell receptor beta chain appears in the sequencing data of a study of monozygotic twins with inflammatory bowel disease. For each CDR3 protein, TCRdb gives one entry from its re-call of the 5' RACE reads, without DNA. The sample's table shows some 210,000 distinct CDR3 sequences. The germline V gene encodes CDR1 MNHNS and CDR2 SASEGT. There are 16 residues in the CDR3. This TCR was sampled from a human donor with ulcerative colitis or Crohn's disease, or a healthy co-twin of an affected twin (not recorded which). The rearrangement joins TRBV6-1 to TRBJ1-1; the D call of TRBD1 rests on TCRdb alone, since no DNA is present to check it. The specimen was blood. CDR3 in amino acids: CASRESKGQGRTEAFF.